This is a list of T cell receptor beta chains from one sample in a study of long-term antiretroviral therapy in people with HIV. Produced via immunoSEQ multiplex PCR; TCRdb's table is partial and in-frame only. The table includes several thousand clones, 65% to 80% detected once. Sequences were derived from unsorted PBMCs, sampled 1.1 years after starting antiretroviral therapy. These TCRs come from a man aged 35-49 years with HIV. Both conserved end residues are part of each CDR3.

v_gene	j_gene	CDR3aa
TRBV13	TRBJ2-7	CASSKGGTYEQYF
TRBV5-1	TRBJ1-2	CASSSAPGTGYTF
TRBV6-1	TRBJ2-7	CASSEARGLNYEQYF
TRBV5-6	TRBJ2-7	CASSPTLGQYEQYF
TRBV19	TRBJ1-2	CASSMAGLNYGYTF
TRBV7-9	TRBJ1-2	CASSLSQDYGYTF
TRBV7-9	TRBJ2-2	CASSLLTGGIDTGELFF
TRBV6-4	TRBJ2-3	CASSLQGSTDTQYF
TRBV2	TRBJ2-7	CASSEFYEQYF
TRBV5-6	TRBJ1-1	CASSIRQANTEAFF
TRBV27	TRBJ1-1	CASSLSRNTEAFF
TRBV6-5	TRBJ1-1	CASSYRMNTEAFF
TRBV4-1	TRBJ1-4	CASSLGPSNEKLFF
TRBV11-3	TRBJ2-7	CASTPHRGSYEQYF
TRBV4-2	TRBJ2-1	CASSLERGVHNEQFF
TRBV7-7	TRBJ2-7	CASSPRQGVREQYF
TRBV10-2	TRBJ2-2	CASSEGRRYTGELFF
TRBV4-2	TRBJ1-2	CASSQDVVGGYTF
TRBV5-1	TRBJ2-1	CASGRQGVVDEQFF
TRBV5-1	TRBJ1-1	CASSRQGESTEAFF
TRBV6-5	TRBJ1-1	CASSYLGLGTEAFF
TRBV6-5	TRBJ2-5	CASSRKVQSQTQYF
TRBV7-2	TRBJ1-1	CASSPAPVLAEAFF
TRBV7-9	TRBJ2-3	CASSRTDTQYF
TRBV6-6	TRBJ1-3	CASTFPGISGNTIYF
TRBV5-4	TRBJ2-7	CASSLAQGADYEQYF
TRBV10-1	TRBJ2-5	CASSPGPRETQYF
TRBV19	TRBJ2-1	CASKGDWIGNEQFF
TRBV2	TRBJ2-1	CASSDSGLNEQFF
TRBV19	TRBJ2-3	CASSMWGVPTDTQYF
TRBV13	TRBJ1-1	CASSSSGTGNTEAFF
TRBV5-1	TRBJ1-5	CASSSGTAREPQHF
TRBV30	TRBJ1-3	CAWSLSGNTIYF
TRBV7-8	TRBJ2-1	CASSLLGLAGEQFF
TRBV11-2	TRBJ1-1	CASSADGGRGTEAFF
TRBV27	TRBJ1-1	CASSQRGVWNTEAFF
TRBV6-5	TRBJ1-1	CASRTGSGAFF
TRBV20-1	TRBJ1-5	CSAGPTPQHF
TRBV18	TRBJ2-7	CASSSRQGSNEQYF
TRBV6-6	TRBJ2-3	CASSYERDTQYF